This is a list of T cell receptor beta chains from one sample in a study of shared clonotypes between healthy human individuals. Sequencing used immunoSEQ multiplex PCR; TCRdb keeps in-frame clones, though not all of them. Among under 650,000 clones listed, roughly 95% were seen once. The sample was naive CD4+ T cells sorted from blood. Receptor source: a woman under 40 in good health. Each CDR3 is given with its conserved first and last residue. The D gene is left open where the match is weak. For some rows the clone size is stated as once, few or many, or as a class when expanded; others skip it.

>TRBV7-9|once|-|TRBJ1-2
CASSLGSTQNYGYTF
TGTGCCAGCAGCTTGGGGAGCACTCAAAACTATGGCTACACCTTC
>TRBV19|-|-|TRBJ1-4
CASSYGHPAGEKLFF
TGTGCCAGTAGTTACGGGCACCCGGCCGGTGAAAAACTGTTTTTT
>TRBV19|-|TRBD1|TRBJ2-2
CASSGTGYTGELFF
TGTGCCAGTAGTGGGACAGGGTACACCGGGGAGCTGTTTTTT
>TRBV11-2|-|TRBD1|TRBJ2-7
CASSFPPGQGPYEQYF
TGTGCCAGCAGCTTCCCACCGGGACAGGGCCCGTACGAGCAGTACTTC
>TRBV11-3|-|-|TRBJ2-1
CASSLGAGRDNEQFF
TGTGCCAGCAGCTTAGGGGCAGGCCGTGACAATGAGCAGTTCTTC
>TRBV5-6|once|-|TRBJ2-7
CASSLVGGNYEQYF
TGTGCCAGCAGCTTGGTGGGTGGAAACTACGAGCAGTACTTC
>TRBV5-4|-|-|TRBJ1-2
CASSLPDLYGYTF
TGTGCCAGCAGCTTGCCTGACCTCTATGGCTACACCTTC
>TRBV4-1|-|TRBD2|TRBJ2-7
CASSQVTSVSYEQYF
TGCGCCAGCAGCCAAGTTACTAGCGTCTCCTACGAGCAGTACTTC
>TRBV9|-|TRBD1|TRBJ1-1
CASSETDRGYTEAFF
TGTGCCAGCAGCGAAACGGACAGGGGTTACACTGAAGCTTTCTTT
>TRBV5-8|-|-|TRBJ1-1
CASMLGTRSSANTEAFF
TGTGCCAGCATGTTGGGTACACGATCATCAGCGAACACTGAAGCTTTCTTT
>TRBV28|few|-|TRBJ1-5
CASRGGQPQHF
TGTGCCAGCCGGGGAGGGCAGCCCCAGCATTTT
>TRBV2|-|-|TRBJ1-4
CASSPPTGGFEKLFF
TGTGCCAGCAGCCCCCCGACGGGGGGATTCGAAAAACTGTTTTTT
>TRBV19|once|-|TRBJ1-1
CASSMGRGRNTEAFF
TGTGCCAGTAGTATGGGGCGGGGGAGGAACACTGAAGCTTTCTTT
>TRBV2|once|TRBD1|TRBJ2-7
CASSGQGPYEQYF
TGTGCCAGCAGCGGACAGGGGCCCTACGAGCAGTACTTC
>TRBV6-1|-|TRBD1|TRBJ1-5
CASSAPSRGVGPQHF
TGTGCCAGCAGTGCCCCGTCCAGGGGGGTAGGGCCCCAGCATTTT
>TRBV28|-|-|TRBJ1-1
CASSQGYTEAFF
TGTGCCAGCAGCCAGGGGTACACTGAAGCTTTCTTT
>TRBV18|-|TRBD1|TRBJ1-1
CASSPQAGTGMGNTEAFF
TGTGCCAGCTCACCACAGGCCGGGACAGGGATGGGGAACACTGAAGCTTTCTTT
>TRBV6-1|once|TRBD2|TRBJ2-1
CASSEALLAGMDEQFF
TGTGCCAGCAGTGAAGCGCTTCTAGCGGGAATGGATGAGCAGTTCTTC
>TRBV5-1|-|-|TRBJ2-1
CASSPTYNEQFF
TGCGCCAGCAGCCCTACCTACAATGAGCAGTTCTTC
>TRBV15|-|TRBD1|TRBJ1-1
CATSRDLGGAGLNTEAFF
TGTGCCACCAGCAGAGATTTAGGGGGCGCGGGACTGAACACTGAAGCTTTCTTT
>TRBV29-1|-|TRBD1|TRBJ1-2
CSVERRRDRENYGYTF
TGCAGCGTGGAACGACGCCGGGACAGGGAGAACTATGGCTACACCTTC
>TRBV28|-|-|TRBJ2-7
CASSLGSETDYEQYF
TGTGCCAGCAGTTTGGGGAGCGAGACGGACTACGAGCAGTACTTC
>TRBV19|-|-|TRBJ2-7
CASSKVPFSYEQYF
TGTGCCAGTAGTAAGGTCCCTTTCTCCTACGAGCAGTACTTC
>TRBV6-1|-|-|TRBJ1-5
CASSQEFKQPQHF
TGTGCCAGCAGTCAAGAGTTCAAGCAGCCCCAGCATTTT
>TRBV7-9|-|-|TRBJ2-2
CASSLATGELFF
TGTGCCAGCAGCTTGGCCACCGGGGAGCTGTTTTTT
>TRBV28|-|TRBD2|TRBJ2-7
CASSLWTREGGYYEQYF
TGTGCCAGCAGTTTATGGACTCGGGAGGGGGGCTACTACGAGCAGTACTTC
>TRBV6-5|-|TRBD1|TRBJ1-1
CASSYSRTGGTEAFF
TGTGCCAGCAGTTACTCCAGGACAGGAGGGACTGAAGCTTTCTTT
>TRBV5-1|-|-|TRBJ1-1
CASSLVGGENTEAFF
TGCGCCAGCAGCTTGGTGGGGGGCGAGAACACTGAAGCTTTCTTT
>TRBV6-5|-|-|TRBJ2-7
CASSYSSTLGGEQYF
TGTGCCAGCAGTTACTCGAGTACTTTGGGCGGCGAGCAGTACTTC
>TRBV6-5|-|-|TRBJ1-1
CASSRIQGRGAEAFF
TGTGCCAGCAGTAGAATACAGGGCAGGGGCGCTGAAGCTTTCTTT
>TRBV28|-|-|TRBJ2-7
CASSLPGRSSYEQYF
TGTGCCAGCAGTTTACCGGGACGGAGCTCCTACGAGCAGTACTTC
>TRBV11-2|-|TRBD1|TRBJ1-1
CASSLSLRRGRTEAFF
TGTGCCAGCAGCTTGTCCCTCCGCAGGGGGCGGACTGAAGCTTTCTTT
>TRBV13|-|TRBD1|TRBJ2-7
CASSLLQGAYEQYF
TGTGCCAGCAGCTTACTACAGGGGGCCTACGAGCAGTACTTC
>TRBV7-3|-|TRBD2|TRBJ2-3
CASSQTSGRARGSDTQYF
TGTGCCAGCAGTCAAACTAGCGGGAGGGCCCGAGGGTCGGATACGCAGTATTTT
>TRBV19|-|-|TRBJ1-4
CASRNHNEKLFF
TGTGCCAGTAGGAACCATAATGAAAAACTGTTTTTT
>TRBV4-1|-|-|TRBJ2-4
CASSQVGRGAKNIQYF
TGCGCCAGCAGCCAAGTGGGTAGAGGAGCCAAAAACATTCAGTACTTC
>TRBV30|-|-|TRBJ2-5
CAWTLAETQYF
TGTGCCTGGACCCTGGCGGAGACCCAGTACTTC
>TRBV28|once|-|TRBJ2-7
CASSRGYEQYF
TGTGCCAGCAGCAGGGGTTACGAGCAGTACTTC
>TRBV4-2|once|-|TRBJ1-5
CASSFRAGGNQPQHF
TGTGCCAGCAGCTTTCGGGCCGGGGGCAATCAGCCCCAGCATTTT
>TRBV5-1|-|-|TRBJ2-1
CASSPITGSSYNEQFF
TGCGCCAGCAGCCCGATTACAGGGAGCTCCTACAATGAGCAGTTCTTC
>TRBV28|-|-|TRBJ2-3
CASSLGWGTDTQYF
TGTGCCAGCAGTTTAGGCTGGGGCACAGATACGCAGTATTTT
>TRBV29-1|-|TRBD1|TRBJ2-7
CSAGAGTGAAEQYF
TGCAGCGCCGGCGCCGGGACAGGGGCTGCAGAGCAGTACTTC
>TRBV7-6|-|TRBD1|TRBJ2-7
CASSLAEQGAKYF
TGTGCCAGCAGCTTAGCCGAACAGGGGGCCAAATACTTC
>TRBV5-6|-|TRBD1|TRBJ2-7
CASSLFRDRRYEQYF
TGTGCCAGCAGCTTGTTTCGGGACAGGAGGTACGAGCAGTACTTC
>TRBV28|once|-|TRBJ2-7
CASTPSGLTYEQYF
TGTGCCAGCACTCCGTCCGGCCTTACCTACGAGCAGTACTTC
>TRBV7-2|-|TRBD1|TRBJ1-5
CASSLGRDRGNQPQHF
TGTGCCAGCAGCTTAGGACGGGACAGGGGGAATCAGCCCCAGCATTTT